What follows are 17 T cell receptor beta chains derived from one specimen sequenced in a study of blood T cell repertoires in COVID-19 (TCRdb year 2020). Receptor amplification or capture employed the immunoSEQ multiplex PCR assay. Drawn from immuneACCESS, this table holds only the in-frame rearrangements with V and J called that TCRdb kept. Clones are partly lost; checked studies trace under half to an unresolved V gene and leave the rest unexplained. The sample has some 400,000 clones on record, roughly 86% of them singletons. The ten largest account for over 9.5% of the sample. Sequenced input: peripheral blood. All receptors come from a woman aged 25 to 45 with COVID-19, enrolled during active disease.

The V call is TRBV7-9, the J call TRBJ2-5; 15 bases match TRBD2. V was pared by 5 bases and J by 8 bases, with 6 bases of the junction left unmatched. This CDR3 is built from 15 residues. The germline V gene has CDR1 SEHNR and CDR2 FQNEAQ (reference sequence). CDR3 loop: CASSKPGLAGGTQYF. The DNA of the CDR3 is TGTGCCAGCAGCAAGCCGGGACTAGCGGGAGGTACCCAGTACTTC.

This clone was seen a single time. The V gene is TRBV11-2, the J gene TRBJ2-2, with 13 positions matching TRBD2. The germline CDR1 and CDR2 sequences are SGHAT and FQNNGV. CDR3 length: 17 amino acids. J gave up 7 bases and V 0 bases, and 5 bases lay outside the gene matches. The CDR3 nucleotides are TGTGCCAGCAGCTTAGACGGACTAGCGGGAGCGGGCGGGGAGCTGTTTTTT. Translating gives CASSLDGLAGAGGELFF.

Of note for this clone: The same CDR3 also results from other DNA sequences found in this sample. The V call is TRBV4-1, the J call TRBJ2-7, with 7 bases matching TRBD1. Germline CDR1 MGHRA, CDR2 YSYEKL. The length of the CDR3 is 14 residues. The V and J ends lost 2 bases and 3 bases, in that order; junction bases with no gene match: 4. CDR3: CASSQSAGGYEQYF. CDR3 nucleotide sequence: TGCGCCAGCAGCCAATCCGCAGGGGGCTACGAGCAGTACTTC.

This clone showed up just once. The J gene is TRBJ1-4, the V gene TRBV3-1 (or the pseudogene TRBV3-2); maybe TRBD1 (5 bases). V was cut by 3 bases and J by 0 bases, with 14 bases left in between. The CDR3 sequence is 17 residues long. Germline CDR1 and CDR2: LGHDT and YNNKEL (reference sequence). CDR3 bases: TGTGCCAGCAGCCATGAAGGGGTGCTCTCAACTAATGAAAAACTGTTTTTT. This translates into CASSHEGVLSTNEKLFF.

This sequence joins TRBV5-5 and TRBJ2-6, with 11 bases matching TRBD1. J lost 0 bases, V lost 4 bases, and 6 bases had no gene match. CDR3 length: 18 amino acids. Germline V lookup: CDR1 SGHKS, CDR2 YYEKEE (reference sequence). CDR3 protein: CASSTGQGGPSGANVLTF. The CDR3, as DNA: TGTGCCAGCAGCACGGGACAGGGGGGACCCTCTGGGGCCAACGTCCTGACTTTC.

This chain joins TRBV6-5 and TRBJ1-1, with 8 positions matching TRBD1. The CDR3 loop spans 14 amino acids. The germline V gene has CDR1 MNHEY and CDR2 SVGAGI. The V gene end was trimmed by 6 bases and the J gene end by 6 bases; junction bases not matched to a gene: 9. CDR3 sequence reads: CASRGRQGRAEAFF. Written as DNA, the CDR3 is TGTGCCAGCAGGGGAAGACAGGGGCGGGCTGAAGCTTTCTTT.

The rearrangement joins TRBV29-1 to TRBJ2-1; D possibly corresponds to TRBD1 (6 bases). Trimming took 6 bases from V and 9 from J, leaving 9 bases between them. Germline loops: CDR1 SQVTM, CDR2 ANQGSEA. The CDR3 has 10 amino acids. The CDR3 protein is CSVTGPEQFF. CDR3 DNA: TGCAGCGTGACAGGACCTGAGCAGTTCTTC.

The chain recombines TRBV19 with TRBJ2-7; 14 bases match TRBD2. V dropped 7 bases and J dropped 5; count of bases not matched to a gene: 4. CDR1 LNHDA and CDR2 SQIVND come from the germline V gene (reference sequence). The CDR3 totals 14 residues. The chain's CDR3 is CASTGLAGDHEQYF. The CDR3 nucleotides read TGTGCCAGTACGGGACTAGCGGGAGACCACGAGCAGTACTTC.

This clone was found once. The chain uses TRBV4-1 and TRBJ1-2; 9 bases are a match to TRBD1. The CDR3 contains 15 residues. The germline V gene encodes CDR1 MGHRA and CDR2 YSYEKL. V was clipped by 1 base and J by 8 bases; unmatched bases: 8. The CDR3 loop reads CASSQVGQGLGGYTF. Written as DNA, the CDR3 is TGCGCCAGCAGCCAAGTTGGACAGGGGCTTGGCGGCTACACCTTC.

The chain is built from TRBV7-9 and TRBJ2-3, with D maybe TRBD1 (5 bases). CDR3 size: 14 residues. With 1 base removed from V and 6 bases from J, the gap between germline ends came to 11 bases. CDR1 SEHNR and CDR2 FQNEAQ come from the germline V gene (reference sequence). The CDR3 DNA reads as TGTGCCAGCAGCTTAGATCCAGGGTCGGATACGCAGTATTTT. Translated, it gives CASSLDPGSDTQYF.

This chain links TRBV5-8 with TRBJ1-1; tentative D call: TRBD1 (5 bases). V was cut by 6 bases and J by 2 bases, with 17 bases left in between. Germline CDR1 is SGHTS and CDR2 is YDEGEE. The CDR3 contains 15 residues. CDR3 sequence: CASTPAGQLNTEAFF. The CDR3 DNA sequence: TGTGCCAGCACCCCCGCGGGGCAGCTCAACACTGAAGCTTTCTTT.

This sequence joins TRBV24-1 and TRBJ2-1; D possibly corresponds to TRBD2 (5 bases). V was shortened by 4 bases and J by 7 bases, with 10 bases between the two germline ends. This CDR3 spans 13 amino acids. From germline, CDR1 is KGHDR and CDR2 SFDVKD. CDR3 coding DNA: TGTGCCACCAGTGAGCCACTAGGGAATGAGCAGTTCTTC. Amino acid sequence: CATSEPLGNEQFF.

The gene calls are TRBV5-6 and TRBJ2-3; 7 bases match TRBD2. V was clipped by 4 bases and J by 2 bases; unmatched bases: 4. Germline-derived CDR1 and CDR2 are SGHDT and YYEEEE. The CDR3 covers 14 residues. The CDR3 region has the DNA TGTGCCAGCAGCCCTGGACTAGACACAGATACGCAGTATTTT. Amino acids: CASSPGLDTDTQYF.

The chain links TRBV18 to TRBJ1-2, with 7 bases matching TRBD1. The CDR3 loop spans 14 amino acids. Germline assignment: CDR1 KGHSH and CDR2 LQKENI. V was pared by 3 bases and J by 4 bases, with 5 bases of the junction left unmatched. CDR3 amino acids: CASSPDRDRYGYTF. CDR3 coding DNA: TGTGCCAGCTCACCCGACAGGGACCGCTATGGCTACACCTTC.

The rearrangement uses TRBV5-6 and TRBJ2-3; possible D gene TRBD1, 5 bases. This CDR3 region has 13 residues. Germline V CDR1 and CDR2: SGHDT, YYEEEE. Trimming shortened V by 3 bases and J by 5 bases, and 10 bases separated the two germline ends. The CDR3 loop reads CASSSLGVDTQYF. For the CDR3, the DNA is TGTGCCAGCAGCTCTTTAGGGGTAGATACGCAGTATTTT.

A few counts support this clone. The rearrangement uses TRBV2 and TRBJ2-1, with 9 bases that match TRBD2. Germline trimming cut 5 bases from V and 3 bases from J; bases unmatched to any gene: 8. The CDR3 is made up of 16 amino acids. Germline V CDR1 and CDR2: SNHLY, FYNNEI. CDR3 nucleotides: TGTGCCAGCAGTAGGGGACTAGCCACAATCTACAATGAGCAGTTCTTC. This translates into CASSRGLATIYNEQFF.

The gene calls are TRBV19 and TRBJ2-7; 9 bases fit TRBD1. With 6 bases clipped from V and 3 bases from J, the junction kept 12 bases outside the gene matches. CDR1 and CDR2 (germline): LNHDA, SQIVND (reference sequence). The CDR3 covers 16 residues. The CDR3 nucleotides read TGTGCCAGTAGCAGATATTCCGGGACAGGGCTCTACGAGCAGTACTTC. Its translation is CASSRYSGTGLYEQYF.